Presented here are 3 T cell receptor beta chains from one specimen sequenced in a study of cytomegalovirus exposure and HLA in healthy donors. Sequencing was performed with immunoSEQ multiplex PCR; in TCRdb, only in-frame clones are kept and a portion is missing. The sample holds fewer than 250,000 clones, over 65% seen once. The sequenced sample consisted of PBMCs. The receptors were sampled from a woman younger than 30 in good health and CMV-seronegative.

The V gene is TRBV15, the J gene TRBJ2-5; D not resolved. The germline V gene encodes CDR1 LNHNV and CDR2 YYDKDF (reference sequence). V lost 1 base, J lost 3 bases, and 12 bases lay in between. The CDR3 contains 15 residues. The CDR3 sequence: CATSRGPMGKETQYF. CDR3 nucleotide sequence: TGTGCCACCAGCAGAGGTCCTATGGGGAAAGAGACCCAGTACTTC. The variable domain in full, with the rest retrieved from reference TRBV15 and TRBJ2-5, is DAMVIQNPRYQVTQFGKPVTLSCSQTLNHNVMYWYQQKSSQAPKLLFHYYDKDFNNEADTPDNFQSRRPNTSFCFLDIRSPGLGDTAMYLCATSRGPMGKETQYFGPGTRLLVL.

The genes are TRBV7-7 and TRBJ2-1; 9 bases map to TRBD1. The CDR3 is 14 amino acids. Germline V gene lookup returns CDR1 SSHAT and CDR2 FNYEAQ (reference sequence). V lost 5 bases and J lost 5; bases outside the gene matches: 4. CDR3: CASSDGTGNNEQFF. The CDR3 region has the DNA TGTGCCAGCAGCGACGGGACAGGGAACAATGAGCAGTTCTTC.

The rearrangement links TRBV28 to TRBJ2-7, with D possibly TRBD1 on 6 matching bases. The CDR3 has 14 amino acids. The V gene lost 6 bases and the J gene lost 5 bases, with 17 bases spanning the gap. From germline, CDR1 is MDHEN and CDR2 SYDVKM. The CDR3 here is CASRPYTGSHEQYF. In DNA, the CDR3 is TGTGCCAGCAGACCCTATACAGGGTCCCACGAGCAGTACTTC.